This section outlines one TCR beta chain sequence together with its context. The data stem from a study of cytomegalovirus exposure and HLA in healthy donors. TCRdb's table, derived via immunoSEQ multiplex PCR, lists solely in-frame clones and lacks some. Of hundreds of thousands of clones in the sample, roughly 91% were seen once. Sequenced input: PBMCs. This receptor was taken from a woman between 18 and 30 years old in good health and CMV-seropositive.

CDR3 coding DNA: TGCAGCGCTGTCTCAGGGTTGGCTAATGAAAAACTGTTTTTT. Its translation: CSAVSGLANEKLFF. The chain uses TRBV29-1 and TRBJ1-4, with a tentative D call TRBD1 (5 bases). The CDR3 sequence is 14 residues long. Germline V gives CDR1 SQVTM, CDR2 ANQGSEA. Trimming cost V 7 bases and J 3 bases, with 15 bases left between them.